This TCR beta chain was found in a study of OX40 agonist ivuxolimab in advanced cancers. Overall study context: The patients got ivuxolimab, which is an agonistic anti-OX40 (CD134) antibody. Prior anti-PD-1, anti-PD-L1 or anti-CTLA-4 therapy was allowed; roughly 40% had some. Study results and caveats: Averaged across samples, CD8+ T cells carried more expanded clones than CD4+ did.

CDR3 length equals 15 residues. Trimming took 4 bases from V and 8 from J, leaving 17 bases between them. This clone was seen just once. The antigen remains unidentified. Some clones are missing from TCRdb's copy, which holds only in-frame ones; the method was immunoSEQ multiplex PCR. This table has some 71,000 clones, roughly nine tenths appearing once. This chain links TRBV23-1 with TRBJ1-4, with unresolved D. TRBV23-1 has ORF status, its function being uncertain. The source is an adult with an advanced solid tumor such as melanoma, head and neck, liver or kidney cancer. The sample consisted of CD4+ or CD8+ T cells sorted from blood, taken in a trial of the OX40 agonist ivuxolimab. The CDR3 coding sequence is TGCGCCAGCAGTCTTCTCGGGAGTTTAGGGGAAAAACTGTTTTTT. Protein sequence: CASSLLGSLGEKLFF.